Shown below are 30 T cell receptor beta chains from a single sample sequenced in a study of cytomegalovirus exposure and HLA in healthy donors. Clones were read by immunoSEQ multiplex PCR, and TCRdb kept only the in-frame ones, dropping some. The data hold around 170,000 clones, with roughly 91% observed a single time. Sequencing input: PBMCs. Receptors originate from a man aged 18 to 29 in good health and CMV-seronegative.

V gene TRBV10-3 combines with J gene TRBJ2-6, with 11 bases fitting TRBD2. The V gene end was trimmed by 4 bases and the J gene end by 2 bases; junction bases not matched to a gene: 4. CDR1 and CDR2 from the germline V gene are ENHRY and SYGVKD. The CDR3 loop spans 17 amino acids. This chain's CDR3 is CAISVPLAGAGANVLTF. CDR3 DNA: TGTGCCATCAGTGTCCCACTAGCGGGAGCTGGGGCCAACGTCCTGACTTTC.

This chain uses TRBV2 with TRBJ2-7, with D tentatively TRBD1 (5 bases). The V end lost 6 bases, the J end lost 1 base, and 10 bases lay between the germline ends. This CDR3 is built from 13 residues. In germline, CDR1 is SNHLY, CDR2 FYNNEI. The CDR3 here is CASSRQPSYEQYF. Written as DNA, the CDR3 is TGTGCCAGCAGCCGACAGCCTTCCTACGAGCAGTACTTC.

This clone was seen only once. The chain has TRBV27 and TRBJ2-5; D is possibly TRBD2 (5 bases). The V gene lost 1 base and the J gene lost 5 bases, with 8 bases spanning the gap. The CDR3 contains 13 residues. Germline V CDR1 and CDR2: MNHEY, SMNVEV (reference sequence). Here the CDR3 DNA reads TGTGCCAGCAGTTTATGGGGAGAGGAGACCCAGTACTTC. It yields the protein CASSLWGEETQYF.

The chain recombines TRBV11-2 with TRBJ2-2; the D is unclear. Germline CDR1 SGHAT, CDR2 FQNNGV. Trimming removed 0 bases at V and 4 bases at J, with 9 bases between. CDR3 size: 15 residues. This CDR3 is CASSLDWQSTGELFF. In nucleotides, the CDR3 is TGTGCCAGCAGCTTAGATTGGCAGTCCACCGGGGAGCTGTTTTTT.

The chain is built from TRBV28 and TRBJ1-4, with a possible D match to TRBD1 (5 bases). CDR1 MDHEN and CDR2 SYDVKM come from the germline V gene. Trimming removed 1 base at V and 6 bases at J, with 12 bases between. This CDR3 contains 15 residues. CDR3 sequence reads: CASSLLTGAYEKLFF. DNA of the CDR3: TGTGCCAGCAGTTTATTAACTGGGGCGTATGAAAAACTGTTTTTT.

The chain couples TRBV7-2 to TRBJ1-4; TRBD1 might be the D (6 bases). CDR3 length: 15 residues. Trimming removed 5 bases from V and 5 bases from J, with 15 bases in between. Germline V gene data show CDR1 as SGHTA and CDR2 as FQGNSA. CDR3 nucleotides: TGTGCCAGCAGCCTAATCAAGAGGGGGAATGAAAAACTGTTTTTT. This encodes CASSLIKRGNEKLFF.

The CDR3 sequence: CASSAPQGASGANVLTF. CDR3 bases: TGTGCCAGCAGCGCACCACAGGGGGCCTCTGGGGCCAACGTCCTGACTTTC. The gene calls are TRBV11-2 and TRBJ2-6; 9 nucleotides agree with TRBD1. The CDR3 runs 17 residues. Per germline, CDR1 SGHAT and CDR2 FQNNGV. The ends lost 5 bases at V and 0 bases at J; junction bases unmatched: 5.

The CDR3 here is CASSLSDNQPQHF. DNA of the CDR3: TGTGCCAGCAGCTTAAGCGATAATCAGCCCCAGCATTTT. V is TRBV11-2 and J is TRBJ1-5, with D unclear. V was clipped by 2 bases and J by 4 bases, with 6 bases between them. There are 13 residues in the CDR3. The germline V gene has CDR1 SGHAT and CDR2 FQNNGV.

CDR3 protein: CAWSLSGATDTQYF. The CDR3, as DNA: TGTGCCTGGAGCCTTAGCGGGGCTACAGATACGCAGTATTTT. V is TRBV30 and J is TRBJ2-3; 8 bases map to TRBD2. Trimming removed 3 bases from V and 3 bases from J; junction bases left unmatched: 5. Germline CDR1 and CDR2: GTSNPN and SVGIG (reference sequence). The CDR3 is 14 amino acids.

The chain combines TRBV4-3 with TRBJ2-5, with D possibly TRBD2 on 5 matching bases. CDR1 and CDR2 (germline): LGHNA, YSLEER. The CDR3 is 15 amino acids. V shed 0 bases and J shed 5 bases, with 13 bases lying between them. The chain's CDR3 is CASSQDRGPWETQYF. CDR3 DNA: TGCGCCAGCAGCCAAGATCGAGGGCCCTGGGAGACCCAGTACTTC.

The V and J genes are TRBV29-1 and TRBJ2-2, with 10 bases aligning to TRBD1. The CDR3 sequence is 13 residues long. Germline CDR1 is SQVTM and CDR2 is ANQGSEA. V shed 7 bases and J 7 bases; nucleotides not matched to a gene: 6. CDR3: CSGTGTGDGELFF. The DNA for the CDR3 is TGCAGCGGGACCGGGACAGGGGACGGGGAGCTGTTTTTT.

V gene TRBV5-1 combines with J gene TRBJ2-5; 8 nucleotides line up with TRBD2. Germline assignment: CDR1 SGHRS and CDR2 YFSETQ. V dropped 7 bases and J dropped 5; count of bases not matched to a gene: 13. The CDR3 consists of 15 residues. The CDR3 DNA reads as TGCGCCAGCCGCCGGGGGGGCGGGGAGTGGGAGACCCAGTACTTC. Translating gives CASRRGGGEWETQYF.

This rearrangement joins TRBV4-3 to TRBJ2-5, with 11 bases lining up with TRBD2. The CDR3 sequence is 17 residues long. Germline V gives CDR1 LGHNA, CDR2 YSLEER. V was clipped by 1 base and J by 4 bases; unmatched bases: 8. CDR3 coding DNA: TGCGCCAGCAGCCAAGTACTAGCGGGAGTAGGCGGAGAGACCCAGTACTTC. This sequence encodes CASSQVLAGVGGETQYF.

This chain uses TRBV10-1 with TRBJ2-7; TRBD1 agrees at 7 bases. The germline V gene encodes CDR1 WNHNN and CDR2 SYGVQD (reference sequence). CDR3 size: 14 residues. V gave up 4 bases and J gave up 2 bases; unmatched junction bases: 5. The CDR3, as DNA: TGCGCCAGCAGTGCCGGGACAGTAACCTACGAGCAGTACTTC. Amino acid sequence: CASSAGTVTYEQYF.

J is TRBJ2-3 and V is TRBV2; 12 bases line up with TRBD2. This CDR3 comprises 14 residues. With V trimmed by 8 bases and J by 1 base, 1 base remained unmatched. The V gene's germline CDR1 is SNHLY and CDR2 FYNNEI. CDR3 amino acids: CASRLAGGTDTQYF. The CDR3 coding sequence is TGTGCCAGCCGACTAGCGGGGGGCACAGATACGCAGTATTTT.

The chain uses TRBV10-3 and TRBJ2-2, with 7 bases that match TRBD2. The CDR3 spans 14 residues. J was trimmed by 4 bases and V by 4 bases; bases with no gene match: 3. Germline CDR1 reads ENHRY; CDR2 reads SYGVKD. The chain's CDR3 is CAISVSGGTGELFF. CDR3 coding DNA: TGTGCCATCAGTGTGTCGGGGGGCACCGGGGAGCTGTTTTTT.

The chain carries TRBV19 and TRBJ2-7; maybe TRBD2 (7 bases). Germline CDR1 and CDR2: LNHDA and SQIVND (reference sequence). V gave up 5 bases and J gave up 6 bases, with 20 bases separating them. CDR3 length: 15 amino acids. CDR3 protein: CASSWGGGSAVEQYF. In DNA form, the CDR3 reads TGTGCCAGTAGTTGGGGAGGGGGTTCAGCGGTCGAGCAGTACTTC.

V and J are TRBV4-1 and TRBJ1-4; TRBD1 agrees at 8 bases. The CDR3 is 15 amino acids. With V trimmed by 4 bases and J by 4 bases, 5 bases remained unmatched. Germline CDR1 reads MGHRA; CDR2 reads YSYEKL. In DNA, the CDR3 is TGCGCCAGCAGCCCGGGACAGGACGGTAATGAAAAACTGTTTTTT. It translates to CASSPGQDGNEKLFF.

This sequence joins TRBV7-2 and TRBJ2-1, with 13 bases identical to TRBD2. J was trimmed by 3 bases and V by 3 bases; bases with no gene match: 2. The CDR3 covers 16 residues. The V gene's germline CDR1 is SGHTA and CDR2 FQGNSA. CDR3 sequence: CASSLTSGGHYNEQFF. In nucleotides, the CDR3 is TGTGCCAGCAGCTTGACTAGCGGGGGGCACTACAATGAGCAGTTCTTC. Full variable domain (outside the CDR3, taken from reference TRBV7-2 and TRBJ2-1): GAGVSQSPSNKVTEKGKDVELRCDPISGHTALYWYRQSLGQGLEFLIYFQGNSAPDKSGLPSDRFSAERTGGSVSTLTIQRTQQEDSAVYLCASSLTSGGHYNEQFFGPGTRLTVL.

The rearrangement uses TRBV7-2 and TRBJ1-5; D perhaps matches TRBD1 (5 bases). V lost 0 bases, J lost 7 bases, and 13 bases lay in between. Germline V gives CDR1 SGHTA, CDR2 FQGNSA. This CDR3 spans 15 amino acids. In nucleotides, the CDR3 is TGTGCCAGCAGCTTAGCCGGCAGGGCTCACCAGCCCCAGCATTTT. Translated, it gives CASSLAGRAHQPQHF.

This clone has a handful of counts. This rearrangement joins TRBV11-2 to TRBJ1-5; weak D call: TRBD1 (5 bases). From germline, CDR1 is SGHAT and CDR2 FQNNGV. Deletions cut 0 bases from V and 2 bases from J, with 11 bases between. The CDR3 extends over 16 amino acids. The CDR3 sequence: CASSLDQGGGNQPQHF. The CDR3 DNA reads as TGTGCCAGCAGCTTAGATCAGGGTGGCGGCAATCAGCCCCAGCATTTT.

The V gene is TRBV4-1, the J gene TRBJ2-3; TRBD2 matches at 8 bases. J lost 4 bases, V lost 0 bases, and 9 bases had no gene match. The CDR3 has 17 residues. Germline V CDR1 and CDR2: MGHRA, YSYEKL. The CDR3 DNA reads TGCGCCAGCAGCCAAGAAGGGCGCGGGGGGACGGCAGATACGCAGTATTTT. This gives the protein CASSQEGRGGTADTQYF.

The chain is built from TRBV30 and TRBJ1-5; 11 bases are a match to TRBD1. With V trimmed by 2 bases and J by 6 bases, 9 bases remained unmatched. The CDR3 covers 16 residues. Germline CDR1 and CDR2: GTSNPN and SVGIG (reference sequence). CDR3 sequence: CAWSFKGQGAGQPQHF. The CDR3 nucleotides read TGTGCCTGGAGTTTTAAAGGACAGGGGGCTGGTCAGCCCCAGCATTTT. Complete variable domain (other parts from reference TRBV30 and TRBJ1-5): SQTIHQWPATLVQPVGSPLSLECTVEGTSNPNLYWYRQAAGRGLQLLFYSVGIGQISSEVPQNLSASRPQDRQFILSSKKLLLSDSGFYLCAWSFKGQGAGQPQHFGDGTRLSIL.

The chain is built from TRBV18 and TRBJ2-6; no clear D. Per the germline V gene, CDR1 is KGHSH and CDR2 is LQKENI. With 1 base removed from V and 0 bases from J, the gap between germline ends came to 7 bases. CDR3 length: 16 residues. The CDR3 loop reads CASSPRGNSGANVLTF. Written as DNA, the CDR3 is TGTGCCAGCTCACCACGTGGCAACTCTGGGGCCAACGTCCTGACTTTC.

The CDR3 sequence: CASSLAMGATDTQYF. CDR3 bases: TGCGCCAGCAGCTTGGCAATGGGGGCCACAGATACGCAGTATTTT. V usage is TRBV5-1 and J usage is TRBJ2-3, with D perhaps matching TRBD1 (6 bases). Per the germline V gene, CDR1 is SGHRS and CDR2 is YFSETQ. CDR3 size: 15 residues. V lost 0 bases, J lost 2 bases, and 10 bases lay in between.

The chain joins TRBV19 to TRBJ2-7; TRBD2 matches at 7 bases. The CDR3 length is 16 residues. Germline V gives CDR1 LNHDA, CDR2 SQIVND (reference sequence). Trimming cost V 5 bases and J 3 bases; bases outside gene matches: 13. CDR3 in amino acids: CASSPPKGREIYEQYF. CDR3 nucleotides: TGTGCCAGTAGTCCGCCAAAAGGGAGGGAAATCTACGAGCAGTACTTC. The full variable domain, completed using reference TRBV19 and TRBJ2-7, is DGGITQSPKYLFRKEGQNVTLSCEQNLNHDAMYWYRQDPGQGLRLIYYSQIVNDFQKGDIAEGYSVSREKKESFPLTVTSAQKNPTAFYLCASSPPKGREIYEQYFGPGTRLTVT.

The rearrangement links TRBV11-1 to TRBJ2-7; weak D call: TRBD2 (6 bases). V dropped 4 bases and J dropped 3 bases, with 10 bases sitting between them. The V gene's germline CDR1 is SGHAT and CDR2 FQDESV (reference sequence). This CDR3 has 13 amino acids. The CDR3 nucleotides read TGTGCCAGCAGCTGGGAGGAGGACTACGAGCAGTACTTC. This gives the protein CASSWEEDYEQYF.

The rearrangement joins TRBV6-1 to TRBJ1-2, with D unclear. V was clipped by 4 bases and J by 3 bases, with 9 bases between them. Per the germline V gene, CDR1 is MNHNS and CDR2 is SASEGT. The CDR3 sequence is 13 residues long. The CDR3 loop reads CASSGVLHYGYTF. The DNA for the CDR3 is TGTGCCAGCAGTGGAGTGCTACACTATGGCTACACCTTC.

The CDR3 bases are TGTGCCTGGATATTACAGGGGTTTTACACTGAAGCTTTCTTT. Its protein is CAWILQGFYTEAFF. The rearrangement joins TRBV30 to TRBJ1-1; TRBD1 agrees at 7 bases. The germline V gene has CDR1 GTSNPN and CDR2 SVGIG (reference sequence). The CDR3 is 14 amino acids. J gave up 3 bases and V 4 bases, and 8 bases lay outside the gene matches.

The V and J genes are TRBV29-1 and TRBJ1-4; D is unresolved. The V gene's germline CDR1 is SQVTM and CDR2 ANQGSEA. This CDR3 has 14 residues. Trimming took off 4 bases at V and 5 bases at J, with 14 bases between the two ends. The DNA for the CDR3 is TGCAGCGTTGTTGAGGGTGCCACGAATGAAAAACTGTTTTTT. It yields the protein CSVVEGATNEKLFF.